This T cell receptor (beta chain) emerged from a study of blood T cell repertoires in COVID-19. Background on the study: Samples of COVID-19 (acute and convalescent) were obtained from the United States, Italy and Spain. The analysed material was cDNA or gDNA that came from T cells, B-cell-depleted T cells, or PBMCs.

Study processing details: For nucleated cells, counts were estimated from reference gene primer amplification. Repertoires were generated with immunoSEQ multiplex PCR, while TCRdb's copy carries only in-frame clones and drops some. Clone size and the V and J calls come from that table; the DNA yielded D and trimming. The table includes around 250,000 clones, around 82% detected once. Trimming took 0 bases from V and 5 from J, leaving 10 bases between them. CDR3 length: 14 amino acids. Germline CDR1 and CDR2: SGHTA and FQGNSA. The sample was peripheral blood. This clonotype was obtained from a young woman with acute or convalescent COVID-19. V usage is TRBV7-2 and J usage is TRBJ2-5, with D possibly TRBD2 on 6 matching bases. The CDR3 is CASSLARGRETQYF. The CDR3 DNA is TGTGCCAGCAGCTTAGCGCGAGGGAGGGAGACCCAGTACTTC.